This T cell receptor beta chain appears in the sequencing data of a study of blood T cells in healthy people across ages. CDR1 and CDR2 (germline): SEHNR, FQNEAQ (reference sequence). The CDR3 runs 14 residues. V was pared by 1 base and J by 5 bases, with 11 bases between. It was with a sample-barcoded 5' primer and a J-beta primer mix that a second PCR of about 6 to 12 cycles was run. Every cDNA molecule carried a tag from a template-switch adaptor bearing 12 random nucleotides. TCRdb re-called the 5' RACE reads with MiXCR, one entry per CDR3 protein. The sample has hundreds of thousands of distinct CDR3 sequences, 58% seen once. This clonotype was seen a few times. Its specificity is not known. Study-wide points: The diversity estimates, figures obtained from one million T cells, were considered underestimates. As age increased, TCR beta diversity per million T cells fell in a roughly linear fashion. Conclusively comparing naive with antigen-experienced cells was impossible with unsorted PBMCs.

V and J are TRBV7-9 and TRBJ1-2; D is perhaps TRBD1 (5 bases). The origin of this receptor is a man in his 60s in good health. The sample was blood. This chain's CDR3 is CASSLVGTRYGYTF. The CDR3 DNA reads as TGTGCCAGCAGCTTAGTCGGGACGAGGTATGGCTACACCTTC.